Below, 6 T cell receptor beta chains from the same sample are listed, as sequenced in a study of T cells in tuberculosis. The table came from immunoSEQ multiplex PCR; TCRdb's copy has only in-frame clones and leaves some out. The data hold roughly 35,000 clones, with around 93% observed a single time. Sample: PBMCs. These receptors all stem from a donor aged 10-29 years with latent tuberculosis or without tuberculosis infection. Some clones in this sample may be carry-over from other donors' samples.

V is TRBV7-9 and J is TRBJ2-4; no clear D. This CDR3 is 16 amino acids long. The germline V gene has CDR1 SEHNR and CDR2 FQNEAQ (reference sequence). V shed 1 base and J shed 0 bases, with 10 bases lying between them. In DNA, the CDR3 is TGTGCCAGCAGCTTAGTCCCTCTAATAGCCAAAAACATTCAGTACTTC. Translating gives CASSLVPLIAKNIQYF.

J is TRBJ1-2 and V is TRBV18; D is possibly TRBD1 (6 bases). This CDR3 has 14 amino acids. Germline V gene lookup returns CDR1 KGHSH and CDR2 LQKENI. V was trimmed by 0 bases and J by 6 bases, leaving 11 bases between them. In DNA form, the CDR3 reads TGTGCCAGCTCACCACCGGGGGCACAAGATGGCTACACCTTC. It encodes CASSPPGAQDGYTF.

There are a few counts of this clone. This chain joins TRBV7-9 and TRBJ1-6; a weak D match, TRBD1 (6 bases). The V end was cut by 4 bases, the J end by 7 bases, with 20 bases between. CDR1 is SEHNR and CDR2 is FQNEAQ in the germline V gene (reference sequence). The CDR3 runs to 17 residues. DNA for the CDR3: TGTGCCAGCAGCTCAACCGACGGGACAAAACGGAATTCACCCCTCCACTTT. It translates to CASSSTDGTKRNSPLHF.

This chain uses TRBV7-9 with TRBJ1-1, with 7 positions matching TRBD1. Per the germline V gene, CDR1 is SEHNR and CDR2 is FQNEAQ (reference sequence). Trimming removed 4 bases from V and 1 base from J; junction bases left unmatched: 15. The CDR3 is made up of 18 amino acids. The CDR3 region has the DNA TGTGCCAGCAGCTACCTTCTGACGCGGAGGGGGCGGAACACTGAAGCTTTCTTT. Amino acid sequence: CASSYLLTRRGRNTEAFF.

This clone was seen just once. This rearrangement joins TRBV30 to TRBJ2-3; maybe TRBD1 (5 bases). CDR3 length equals 14 residues. The V end was cut by 2 bases, the J end by 1 base, with 10 bases between. The germline gives CDR1 GTSNPN, CDR2 SVGIG (reference sequence). Here the CDR3 reads CAWSQGVGTDTQYF. In nucleotides, the CDR3 is TGTGCCTGGAGTCAGGGTGTTGGCACAGATACGCAGTATTTT.

V usage is TRBV7-2 and J usage is TRBJ1-2; D possibly corresponds to TRBD1 (5 bases). Germline V gene data show CDR1 as SGHTA and CDR2 as FQGNSA. With 5 bases removed from V and 3 bases from J, the gap between germline ends came to 13 bases. The CDR3 has 14 amino acids. The chain's CDR3 is CASSPRGGDYGYTF. The DNA of the CDR3 is TGTGCCAGCAGCCCTCGGGGGGGGGACTATGGCTACACCTTC.